This record covers a single TCR beta chain. The antigen is undetermined. The V end lost 1 base, the J end lost 5 bases, and 12 bases lay between the germline ends. CDR1 is SGHVS, CDR2 FNYEAQ, per germline. The CDR3 sequence is 14 residues long. The record originates from a study of graft-versus-host responses after intestinal transplantation. Study at large: Transplants given to recipients were multivisceral, liver-intestinal, or isolated intestinal. For two to four years after anti-thymocyte globulin induction, all recipients took tacrolimus and steroids.

Only in-frame clones appear in the TCRdb table, and some are missing; sequencing was by immunoSEQ multiplex PCR. The data hold about 98,000 clones, with roughly 87% observed a single time. Regarding the study as a whole: GvH clonotypes were identified within recipient marrow, with a subset emerging first in ileum or blood. High graft-versus-host to host-versus-graft clonal ratios were found in allografts of patients who had graft-donor T cell macrochimerism.

The receptor was derived from a human donor who received an intestinal transplant. The chain joins TRBV7-6 to TRBJ2-7; D remains unclear. The specimen comprised unstimulated CD8+ T cells sorted from spleen or lymph node cells, sampled before intestinal transplant. The CDR3 nucleotides read TGTGCCAGCAGCTTAGTAGAGAGATACCACGAGCAGTACTTC. It is translated as CASSLVERYHEQYF.